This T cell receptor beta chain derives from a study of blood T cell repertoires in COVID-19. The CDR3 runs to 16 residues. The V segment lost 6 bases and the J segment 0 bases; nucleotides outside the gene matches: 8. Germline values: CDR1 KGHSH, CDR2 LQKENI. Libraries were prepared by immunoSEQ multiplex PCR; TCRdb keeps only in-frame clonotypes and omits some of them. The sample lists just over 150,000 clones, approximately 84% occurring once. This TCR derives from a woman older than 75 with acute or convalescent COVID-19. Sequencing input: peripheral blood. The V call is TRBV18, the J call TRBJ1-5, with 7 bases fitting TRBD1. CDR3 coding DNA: TGTGCCAGCTCGCCAACAGGGGACAATAGCAATCAGCCCCAGCATTTT. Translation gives CASSPTGDNSNQPQHF.